Below, one T cell receptor (beta chain) is given with its context. Antigen: not known. Primed by a sample-barcoded 5' primer and a J-beta primer mix, a second PCR proceeded for 7 to 11 cycles. TCRdb re-called the 5' RACE reads through MiXCR, storing one row per CDR3 protein. The repertoire holds 650,000 to 900,000 distinct CDR3 sequences, with 55% to 65% as singletons. With each sample, at least 5.5 micrograms of total RNA were extracted. This specimen comes from a study of blood T cells in healthy people across ages. In the study overall: Per two T cells, template switching captured roughly one barcoded beta molecule. Study findings and constraints: Across the age range, TCR beta diversity per million T cells fell in a roughly linear way. Researchers said unsorted PBMCs prevented a conclusive naive versus antigen-experienced comparison.

V dropped 5 bases and J dropped 2 bases, with 12 bases sitting between them. In germline, CDR1 is SEHNR, CDR2 FQNEAQ (reference sequence). The CDR3 has 14 amino acids. This sequence originates from a man aged 25-45 years in good health. Sequencing used blood. The V gene is TRBV7-9, the J gene TRBJ1-1; D unresolved. CDR3 loop: CASSPSWLNTEAFF. Written as DNA, the CDR3 is TGTGCCAGCAGCCCCAGCTGGTTAAACACTGAAGCTTTCTTT.